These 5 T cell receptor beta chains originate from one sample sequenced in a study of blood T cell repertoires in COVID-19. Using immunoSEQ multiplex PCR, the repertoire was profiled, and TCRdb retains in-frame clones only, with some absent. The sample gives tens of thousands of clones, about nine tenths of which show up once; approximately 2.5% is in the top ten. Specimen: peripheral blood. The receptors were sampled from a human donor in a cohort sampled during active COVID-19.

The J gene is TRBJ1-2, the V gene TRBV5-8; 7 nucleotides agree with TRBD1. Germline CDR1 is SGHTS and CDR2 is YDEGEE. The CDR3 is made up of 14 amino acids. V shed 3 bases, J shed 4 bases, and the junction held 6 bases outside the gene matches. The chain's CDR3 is CASSYQQGLYGYTF. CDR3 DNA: TGTGCCAGCAGCTACCAACAGGGGCTCTATGGCTACACCTTC. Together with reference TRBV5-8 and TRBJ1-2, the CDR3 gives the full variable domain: EAGVTQSPTHLIKTRGQQATLRCSPISGHTSVYWYQQALGLGLQFLLWYDEGEERNRGNFPPRFSGRQFPNYSSELNVNALELEDSALYLCASSYQQGLYGYTFGSGTRLTVV.

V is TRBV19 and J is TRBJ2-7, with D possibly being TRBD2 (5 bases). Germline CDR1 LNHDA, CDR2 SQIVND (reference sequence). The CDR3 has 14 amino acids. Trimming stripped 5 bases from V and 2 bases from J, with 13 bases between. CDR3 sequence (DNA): TGTGCCAGTAGTCGGAACCTAGCTACCTACGAGCAGTACTTC. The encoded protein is CASSRNLATYEQYF.

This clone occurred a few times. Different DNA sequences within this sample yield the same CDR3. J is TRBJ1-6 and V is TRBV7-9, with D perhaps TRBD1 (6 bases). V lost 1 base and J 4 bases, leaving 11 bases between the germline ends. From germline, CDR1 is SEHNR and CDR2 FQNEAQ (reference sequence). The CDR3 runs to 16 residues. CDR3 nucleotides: TGTGCCAGCAGCTTAGGGCAGGGGTTTTATAATTCACCCCTCCACTTT. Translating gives CASSLGQGFYNSPLHF.

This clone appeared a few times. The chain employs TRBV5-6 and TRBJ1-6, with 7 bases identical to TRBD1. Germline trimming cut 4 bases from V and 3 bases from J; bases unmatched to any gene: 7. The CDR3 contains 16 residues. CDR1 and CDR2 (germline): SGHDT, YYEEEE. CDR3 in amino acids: CASSLRGDSYNSPLHF. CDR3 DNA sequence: TGTGCCAGCAGCCTGCGGGGGGACAGCTATAATTCACCCCTCCACTTT.

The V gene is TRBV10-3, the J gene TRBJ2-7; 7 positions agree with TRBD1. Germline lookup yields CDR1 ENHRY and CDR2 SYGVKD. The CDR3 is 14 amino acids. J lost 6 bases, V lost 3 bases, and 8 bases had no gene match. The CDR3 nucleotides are TGTGCCATCAGTGACCCTGGACGGACAGGCGAGCAGTACTTC. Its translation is CAISDPGRTGEQYF.